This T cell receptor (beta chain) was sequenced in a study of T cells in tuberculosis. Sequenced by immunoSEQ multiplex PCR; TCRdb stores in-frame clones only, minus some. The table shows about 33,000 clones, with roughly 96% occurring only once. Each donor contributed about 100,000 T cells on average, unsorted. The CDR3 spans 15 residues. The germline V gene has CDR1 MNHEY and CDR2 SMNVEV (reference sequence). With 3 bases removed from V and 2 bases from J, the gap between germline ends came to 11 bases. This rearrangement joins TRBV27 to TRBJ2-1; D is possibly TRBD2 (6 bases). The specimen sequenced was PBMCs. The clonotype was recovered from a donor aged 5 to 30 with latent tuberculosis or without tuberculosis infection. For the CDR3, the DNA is TGTGCCAGCAGTTTTGGCGGGGCCCCCTACAATGAGCAGTTCTTC. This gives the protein CASSFGGAPYNEQFF.